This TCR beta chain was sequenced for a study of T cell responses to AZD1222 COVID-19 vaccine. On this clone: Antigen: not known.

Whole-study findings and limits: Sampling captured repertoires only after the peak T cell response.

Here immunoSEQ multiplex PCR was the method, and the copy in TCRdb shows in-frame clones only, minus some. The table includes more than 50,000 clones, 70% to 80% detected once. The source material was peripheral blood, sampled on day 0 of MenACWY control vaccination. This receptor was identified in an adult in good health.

CDR3 sequence reads: CASSLRRGNIQYF. Written as DNA, the CDR3 is TGTGCCAGCAGCTTAAGACGGGGGAACATTCAGTACTTC. The V call is TRBV7-2, the J call TRBJ2-4; a weak D match, TRBD2 (6 bases). V dropped 2 bases and J dropped 7 bases, with 9 bases sitting between them. The germline gives CDR1 SGHTA, CDR2 FQGNSA. The CDR3 spans 13 residues. The full variable domain, with the rest looked up from reference TRBV7-2 and TRBJ2-4, is GAGVSQSPSNKVTEKGKDVELRCDPISGHTALYWYRQSLGQGLEFLIYFQGNSAPDKSGLPSDRFSAERTGGSVSTLTIQRTQQEDSAVYLCASSLRRGNIQYFGAGTRLSVL.